Here is one T cell receptor (beta chain) with its context. What it recognizes is unknown. Genomic DNA acted as the template from which TCR beta VDJ combination and CDR3 sequence profiling were carried out. TCRdb called the reads again in MiXCR, with one record for every CDR3 protein. The sample shows about 160,000 distinct CDR3 sequences, about 50% of them seen only once. V lost 5 bases, J lost 4 bases, and 13 bases stayed unmatched. There are 16 residues in the CDR3. The V gene's germline CDR1 is SGHAT and CDR2 FQDESV (reference sequence). Patients included in sequencing had previously demonstrated CD8+CD57+ cell expansion by flow cytometry. Each of the patients presented with severe acquired aplastic anemia. This entry is derived from a study of CD8+CD57+ T cells in acquired aplastic anemia. Turning to the study itself: Sorted CD4+ and CD8+ cells yielded around 3.2 ug of DNA on average.

General study results and limits: Controls and patients did not differ significantly in CD8+ Simpson's diversity. Over 25 CD8+ CDR3 sequences occurred in both the patients and the controls.

This clonotype originated in a human donor with aplastic anemia. V gene TRBV11-1 combines with J gene TRBJ1-2; 7 nucleotides line up with TRBD1. The sample comprised sorted CD4+, CD8+, or CD8+CD57+ T cells (not recorded which) from PBMCs. For the CDR3, the DNA is TGTGCCAGCAGCCGCAGGGGGGCAACCCGGGGCTATGGCTACACCTTC. It encodes CASSRRGATRGYGYTF.